This TCR beta chain was sequenced during a study of T cell responses to AZD1222 COVID-19 vaccine. The study, taken as a whole, reports: There were repertoire samples only from the period after the peak T cell response. Spike-specific TCR repertoires showed rising breadth and depth after two AZD1222 doses. Baseline serostatus was positive in only a handful of AZD1222 recipients. Spike was spanned by vaccine-associated CD4 TCRs, with dominance at 160-218 and 743-854.

V dropped 2 bases and J dropped 4; count of bases not matched to a gene: 6. This CDR3 has 15 amino acids. Germline V lookup: CDR1 SGHTS, CDR2 YDEGEE. Of note for this clone: Antigen unknown.

The data were produced by immunoSEQ multiplex PCR, yet TCRdb's version contains in-frame clones alone and is incomplete. The sample records 35,000 or so clones, around nine tenths being singletons. The receptor was isolated from an adult in good health. The source was peripheral blood, collected on day 0 of AZD1222 vaccination. This rearrangement joins TRBV5-8 to TRBJ2-7; TRBD1 matches at 10 bases. CDR3 in DNA: TGTGCCAGCAGCTTAGGAGACAGGGGGCTGTACGAGCAGTACTTC. This codes for CASSLGDRGLYEQYF.